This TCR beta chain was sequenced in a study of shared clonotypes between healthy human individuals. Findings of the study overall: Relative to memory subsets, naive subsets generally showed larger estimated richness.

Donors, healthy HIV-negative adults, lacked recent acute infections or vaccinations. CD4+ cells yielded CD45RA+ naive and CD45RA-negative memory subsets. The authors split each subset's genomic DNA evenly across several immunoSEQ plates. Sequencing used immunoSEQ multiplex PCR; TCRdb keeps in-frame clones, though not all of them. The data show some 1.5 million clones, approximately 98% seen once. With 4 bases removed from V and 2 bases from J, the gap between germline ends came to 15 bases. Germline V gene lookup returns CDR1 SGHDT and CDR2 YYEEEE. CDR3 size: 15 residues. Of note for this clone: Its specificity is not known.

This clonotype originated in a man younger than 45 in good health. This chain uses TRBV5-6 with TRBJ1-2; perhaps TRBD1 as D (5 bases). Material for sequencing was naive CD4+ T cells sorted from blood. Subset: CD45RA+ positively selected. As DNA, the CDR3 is TGTGCCAGCAGCGAGGGGCGGGGGAAAAACTATGGCTACACCTTC. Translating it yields CASSEGRGKNYGYTF.